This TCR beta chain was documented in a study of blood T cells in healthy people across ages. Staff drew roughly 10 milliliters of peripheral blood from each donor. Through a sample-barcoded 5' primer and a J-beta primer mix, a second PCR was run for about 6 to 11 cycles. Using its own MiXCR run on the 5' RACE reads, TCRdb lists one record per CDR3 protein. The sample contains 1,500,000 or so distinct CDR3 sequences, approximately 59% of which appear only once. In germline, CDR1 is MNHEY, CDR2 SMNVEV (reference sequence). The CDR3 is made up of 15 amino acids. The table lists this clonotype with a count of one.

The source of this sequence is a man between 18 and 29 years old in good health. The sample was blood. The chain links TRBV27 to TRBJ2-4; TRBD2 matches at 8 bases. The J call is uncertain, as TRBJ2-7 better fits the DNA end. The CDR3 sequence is CASSLYGGAWYEQYF. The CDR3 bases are TGTGCCAGCAGTTTATACGGGGGGGCGTGGTACGAGCAGTACTTC.